This T cell receptor (beta chain) was observed in a study of blood T cell repertoires in COVID-19. Overall study context: COVID-19 samples, acute and convalescent, were from the United States, Italy and Spain. In each case, the material was cDNA or gDNA derived from T cells, B-cell-depleted T cells, or PBMCs.

Authors' data handling: Reference gene primer amplification yielded estimated nucleated cell counts. TCRdb's copy holds only in-frame clones and misses some; the assay was immunoSEQ multiplex PCR. V and J calls and clone size are those listed in that table; D and trimming were worked out from the DNA. The data show 300,000 to 400,000 clones, under 95% seen once. The CDR3 sequence is 15 residues long. Looked up from germline, CDR1 is SGHTA and CDR2 is FQGNSA. V was cut by 3 bases and J by 8 bases, with 19 bases left in between. The rearrangement joins TRBV7-2 to TRBJ1-1, with D possibly matching TRBD1 (6 bases). Sequenced: peripheral blood. This TCR came from a woman aged 18-29 years who had recovered from COVID-19. In DNA form, the CDR3 reads TGTGCCAGCAGCTTGACACCGGGACGGACAGAAGAAGCTTTCTTT. It specifies CASSLTPGRTEEAFF. Using reference TRBV7-2 and TRBJ1-1 for the parts outside the CDR3, the full variable domain is GAGVSQSPSNKVTEKGKDVELRCDPISGHTALYWYRQSLGQGLEFLIYFQGNSAPDKSGLPSDRFSAERTGGSVSTLTIQRTQQEDSAVYLCASSLTPGRTEEAFFGQGTRLTVV.